This TCR beta chain was sequenced for a study of T cell responses to AZD1222 COVID-19 vaccine. Germline CDR1 SGHDT, CDR2 YYEEEE. V lost 0 bases to trimming and J lost 7 bases; unmatched junction nucleotides: 14. This CDR3 contains 18 residues. General study findings and limits: At baseline, just a handful of AZD1222 recipients tested seropositive. Repertoire samples came only from after the peak T cell response. The span of vaccine-associated CD4 TCRs extended across spike, with dominance at 160-218 and 743-854.

TCRdb's table, derived via immunoSEQ multiplex PCR, lists solely in-frame clones and lacks some. The profile shows roughly 150,000 clones, 90% of them singletons. With respect to this clone: Its target is not known.

The receptor comes from an adult in good health. The starting material was peripheral blood, obtained on day 0 of AZD1222 vaccination. The chain joins TRBV5-6 to TRBJ1-4; 8 positions agree with TRBD1. CDR3 sequence reads: CASSLVGSTGAKGEKLFF. CDR3 nucleotides: TGTGCCAGCAGCTTGGTAGGGTCGACAGGGGCGAAGGGTGAAAAACTGTTTTTT.